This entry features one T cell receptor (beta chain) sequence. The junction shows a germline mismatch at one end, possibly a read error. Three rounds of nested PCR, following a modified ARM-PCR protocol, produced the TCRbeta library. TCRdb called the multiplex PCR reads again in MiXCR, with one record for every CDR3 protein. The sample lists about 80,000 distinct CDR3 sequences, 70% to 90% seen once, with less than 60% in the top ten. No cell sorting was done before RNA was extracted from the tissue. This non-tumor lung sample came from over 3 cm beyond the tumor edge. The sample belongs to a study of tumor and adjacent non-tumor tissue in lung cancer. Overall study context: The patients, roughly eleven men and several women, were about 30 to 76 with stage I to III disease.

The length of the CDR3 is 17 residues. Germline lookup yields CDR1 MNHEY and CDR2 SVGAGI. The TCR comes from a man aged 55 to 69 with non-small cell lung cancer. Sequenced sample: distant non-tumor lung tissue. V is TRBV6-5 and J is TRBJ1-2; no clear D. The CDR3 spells CARSSPGWRATNYDYTF. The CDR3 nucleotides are TGTGCCAGGAGTTCACCTGGATGGAGAGCGACTAACTATGACTACACCTTC.